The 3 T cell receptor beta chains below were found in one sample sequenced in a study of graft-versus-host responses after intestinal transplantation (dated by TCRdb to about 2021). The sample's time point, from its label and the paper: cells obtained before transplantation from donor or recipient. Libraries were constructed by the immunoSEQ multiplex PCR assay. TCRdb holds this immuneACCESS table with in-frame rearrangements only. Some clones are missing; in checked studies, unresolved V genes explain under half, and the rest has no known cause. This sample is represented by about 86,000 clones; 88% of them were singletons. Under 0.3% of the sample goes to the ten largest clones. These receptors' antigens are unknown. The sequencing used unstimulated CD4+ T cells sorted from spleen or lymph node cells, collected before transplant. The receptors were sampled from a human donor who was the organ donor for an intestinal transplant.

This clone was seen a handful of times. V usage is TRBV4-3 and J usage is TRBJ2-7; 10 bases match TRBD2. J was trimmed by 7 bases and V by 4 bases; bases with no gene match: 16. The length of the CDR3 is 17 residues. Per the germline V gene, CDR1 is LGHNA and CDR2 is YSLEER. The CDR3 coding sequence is TGCGCCAGCAGCCTGCGGACTAGCGGAGAAATCCCGCCGGAGCAGTACTTC. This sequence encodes CASSLRTSGEIPPEQYF.

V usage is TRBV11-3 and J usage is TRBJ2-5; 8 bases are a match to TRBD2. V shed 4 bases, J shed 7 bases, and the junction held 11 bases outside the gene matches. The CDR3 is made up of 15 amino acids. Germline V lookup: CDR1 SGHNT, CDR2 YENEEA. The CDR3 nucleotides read TGTGCCAGCAGCTACCCCGGCGGGGGGCGGGGGACCCAGTACTTC. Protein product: CASSYPGGGRGTQYF.

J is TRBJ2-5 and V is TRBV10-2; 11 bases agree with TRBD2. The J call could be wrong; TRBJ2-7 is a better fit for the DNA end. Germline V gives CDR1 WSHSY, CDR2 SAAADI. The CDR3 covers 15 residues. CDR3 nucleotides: TGCGCCAGCAACCCTGGGACTAGCGGCTTCTACGAGCAGTACTTC. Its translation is CASNPGTSGFYEQYF.